Following are 5 T cell receptor beta chains from one sample sequenced in a study of T cell responses to AZD1222 COVID-19 vaccine. Method: immunoSEQ multiplex PCR; TCRdb's copy keeps in-frame clones and lacks some. The data hold some 53,000 clones, with over 80% observed a single time. The specimen comprised peripheral blood, sampled 28 days after the second AZD1222 dose. These receptors originate from an adult who received the AZD1222 COVID-19 vaccine.

The CDR3 sequence is CATSGVGGGTAGELFF. DNA for the CDR3: TGTGCCACCAGTGGGGTCGGGGGAGGAACCGCCGGGGAGCTGTTTTTT. V is TRBV24-1 and J is TRBJ2-2, with D possibly TRBD2 on 6 matching bases. The CDR3 sequence is 16 residues long. Per germline, CDR1 KGHDR and CDR2 SFDVKD. Trimming stripped 5 bases from V and 6 bases from J, with 18 bases between.

This chain uses TRBV2 with TRBJ1-1, with 8 positions matching TRBD1. The CDR3 spans 13 residues. Germline V gene data show CDR1 as SNHLY and CDR2 as FYNNEI. J lost 5 bases, V lost 5 bases, and 4 bases had no gene match. The CDR3 DNA sequence: TGTGCCAGCAGTTACAGGGGGTCGACTGAAGCTTTCTTT. As protein: CASSYRGSTEAFF.

The chain employs TRBV30 and TRBJ2-2, with D perhaps given as TRBD1 or TRBD2 (5 bases each). Per germline, CDR1 GTSNPN and CDR2 SVGIG (reference sequence). V lost 4 bases to trimming and J lost 8 bases, with 14 bases between them. The length of the CDR3 is 13 residues. CDR3 in DNA: TGTGCCTGGAAGTCCAGGGACGCAGGGGAGCTGTTTTTT. Protein product: CAWKSRDAGELFF.

The V and J genes are TRBV30 and TRBJ1-1; 7 bases line up with TRBD1. The CDR3 sequence is 15 residues long. After removal of 5 bases from V and 1 base from J, the junction contained 10 bases not matched to a gene. The V gene's germline CDR1 is GTSNPN and CDR2 SVGIG (reference sequence). CDR3 sequence (DNA): TGTGCCTGGTTGGGGGAGGGGGCTCCGAACACTGAAGCTTTCTTT. It specifies CAWLGEGAPNTEAFF. The variable domain in full, completed from reference TRBV30 and TRBJ1-1, reads SQTIHQWPATLVQPVGSPLSLECTVEGTSNPNLYWYRQAAGRGLQLLFYSVGIGQISSEVPQNLSASRPQDRQFILSSKKLLLSDSGFYLCAWLGEGAPNTEAFFGQGTRLTVV.

V and J are TRBV28 and TRBJ2-3; D is possibly TRBD2 (6 bases). Per germline, CDR1 MDHEN and CDR2 SYDVKM. This CDR3 is 11 amino acids long. The V gene lost 8 bases and the J gene lost 6 bases, with 9 bases spanning the gap. CDR3 loop: CASRGGDTQYF. In DNA, the CDR3 is TGTGCCAGCCGGGGAGGTGATACGCAGTATTTT. Supplemented by reference TRBV28 and TRBJ2-3, the full variable domain reads DVKVTQSSRYLVKRTGEKVFLECVQDMDHENMFWYRQDPGLGLRLIYFSYDVKMKEKGDIPEGYSVSREKKERFSLILESASTNQTSMYLCASRGGDTQYFGPGTRLTVL.